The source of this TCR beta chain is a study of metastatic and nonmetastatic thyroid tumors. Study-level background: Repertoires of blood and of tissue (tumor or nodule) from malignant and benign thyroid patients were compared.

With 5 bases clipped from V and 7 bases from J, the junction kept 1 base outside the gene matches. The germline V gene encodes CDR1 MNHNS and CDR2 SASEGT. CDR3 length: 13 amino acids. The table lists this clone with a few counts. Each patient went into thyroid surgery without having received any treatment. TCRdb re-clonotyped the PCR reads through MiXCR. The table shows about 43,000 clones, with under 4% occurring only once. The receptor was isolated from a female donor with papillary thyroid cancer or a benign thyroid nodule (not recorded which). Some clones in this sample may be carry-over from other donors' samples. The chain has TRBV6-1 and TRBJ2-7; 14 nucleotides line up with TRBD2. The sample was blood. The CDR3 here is CASSRTSGGEQYF. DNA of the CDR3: TGTGCCAGCAGTCGGACTAGCGGGGGGGAGCAGTACTTC.